The 8 T cell receptor beta chains given below trace back to one sample, sequenced in a study of shared clonotypes between healthy human individuals. Method: immunoSEQ multiplex PCR; TCRdb's copy keeps in-frame clones and lacks some. The table shows about 530,000 clones, with 90% to 97% occurring only once. The sequenced sample was naive CD4+ T cells sorted from blood. The subset: CD45RA+ positively selected. These receptors all stem from a woman under 40 in good health.

The genes are TRBV6-5 and TRBJ2-7, with D possibly being TRBD1 or TRBD2 (7 bases each). V lost 5 bases and J lost 6, with 14 bases in between. Per the germline V gene, CDR1 is MNHEY and CDR2 is SVGAGI. This CDR3 comprises 13 residues. For the CDR3, the DNA is TGTGCCAGCAGTACGACAGGGAGGGGCGAGCAGTACTTC. Encoded protein: CASSTTGRGEQYF.

The chain links TRBV19 to TRBJ2-5, with 8 bases fitting TRBD1. The J call could be wrong; TRBJ2-7 is a better fit for the DNA end. Germline V gene lookup returns CDR1 LNHDA and CDR2 SQIVND (reference sequence). The CDR3 loop spans 15 amino acids. CDR3 sequence reads: CASSIKTGDSYEQYF. The DNA of the CDR3 is TGTGCCAGTAGTATAAAGACAGGGGACTCCTACGAGCAGTACTTC.

In the case of this clone: Other nucleotide sequences in the sample specify the same CDR3. The V call is TRBV11-2, the J call TRBJ2-7; TRBD2 matches 8 bases. CDR3 size: 14 residues. The germline CDR1 and CDR2 sequences are SGHAT and FQNNGV. Trimming took 1 base from V and 3 from J; bases not matched to a gene: 2. In DNA form, the CDR3 reads TGTGCCAGCAGCTTAGGACTAGCGAGCTACGAGCAGTACTTC. Its translation is CASSLGLASYEQYF.

The rearrangement links TRBV5-1 to TRBJ2-1; 10 nucleotides line up with TRBD2. From germline, CDR1 is SGHRS and CDR2 YFSETQ. Trimming cost V 4 bases and J 7 bases; bases outside gene matches: 5. The CDR3 is 14 residues long. CDR3 residues: CASSTGLALNEQFF. CDR3 bases: TGCGCCAGCAGCACGGGACTAGCGTTGAATGAGCAGTTCTTC.

This chain connects TRBV19 to TRBJ2-1; D gene unclear. Germline CDR1 reads LNHDA; CDR2 reads SQIVND (reference sequence). V lost 3 bases and J 5 bases, leaving 8 bases between the germline ends. The CDR3 has 13 residues. CDR3 residues: CASSIQENNEQFF. Here the CDR3 DNA reads TGTGCCAGTAGTATTCAGGAGAACAATGAGCAGTTCTTC.

The chain carries TRBV7-3 and TRBJ2-2; 10 bases map to TRBD1. CDR3 length: 15 amino acids. The J segment lost 4 bases and the V segment lost 6 bases, leaving 5 bases of the junction unmatched. CDR1 and CDR2 from the germline V gene are SGHTA and FQGTGA. In DNA form, the CDR3 reads TGTGCCAGCAGTACCGGACAGGGGGGCACCGGGGAGCTGTTTTTT. Protein: CASSTGQGGTGELFF.

CDR3 protein: CARTTTGGHSGNTIYF. CDR3 coding DNA: TGTGCCAGAACTACGACGGGGGGACACTCTGGAAACACCATATATTTT. The V and J genes are TRBV5-8 and TRBJ1-3, with a tentative D call TRBD1 (6 bases). V was trimmed by 8 bases and J by 0 bases, leaving 18 bases between them. CDR3 length: 16 amino acids. Germline loops: CDR1 SGHTS, CDR2 YDEGEE.

This clone was counted once. The V call is TRBV19, the J call TRBJ2-5; the D gene is possibly TRBD1 (5 bases). The DNA end is a closer match to TRBJ2-7, so the J assignment may be wrong. Germline CDR1 LNHDA, CDR2 SQIVND (reference sequence). CDR3 size: 13 residues. The CDR3 spells CASSRAGTYEQYF. The CDR3 region has the DNA TGTGCCAGTAGTAGGGCAGGGACCTACGAGCAGTACTTC.